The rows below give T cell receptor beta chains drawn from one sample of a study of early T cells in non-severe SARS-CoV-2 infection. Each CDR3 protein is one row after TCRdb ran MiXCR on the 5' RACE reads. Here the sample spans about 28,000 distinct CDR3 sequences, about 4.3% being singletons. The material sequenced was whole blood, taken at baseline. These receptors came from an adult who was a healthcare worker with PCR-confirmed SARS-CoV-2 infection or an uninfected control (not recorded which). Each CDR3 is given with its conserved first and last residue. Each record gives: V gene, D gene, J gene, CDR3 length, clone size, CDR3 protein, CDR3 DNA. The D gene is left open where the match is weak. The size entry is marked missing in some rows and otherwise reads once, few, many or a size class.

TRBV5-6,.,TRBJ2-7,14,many,CASSPNREYYEQYF,TGTGCCAGCAGCCCAAACAGGGAGTACTACGAGCAGTACTTC
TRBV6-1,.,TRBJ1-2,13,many,CASSEQGNYGYTF,TGTGCCAGCAGTGAACAGGGGAACTATGGCTACACCTTC
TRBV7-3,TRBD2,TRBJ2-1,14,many,CASSLAGDVGEQFF,TGTGCCAGCAGCCTAGCGGGAGATGTGGGTGAGCAGTTCTTC
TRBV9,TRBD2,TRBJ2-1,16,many,CASSPRSGRAYNEQFF,TGTGCCAGCAGCCCCCGTAGCGGGAGGGCCTACAATGAGCAGTTCTTC
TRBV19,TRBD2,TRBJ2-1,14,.,CASTSSGVHNEQFF,TGTGCCAGTACGAGTAGCGGGGTGCACAATGAGCAGTTCTTC
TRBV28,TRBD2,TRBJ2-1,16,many,CASSLASSGSPDEQFF,TGTGCCAGCAGTTTGGCGTCTAGCGGGAGCCCGGATGAGCAGTTCTTC
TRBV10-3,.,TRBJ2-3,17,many,CAISGEQGPSQADTQYF,TGTGCCATCAGTGGGGAACAGGGCCCCTCACAAGCAGATACGCAGTATTTT
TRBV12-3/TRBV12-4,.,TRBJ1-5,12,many,CASSSLQEPQHF,TGTGCCAGCAGTTCCCTCCAGGAGCCCCAGCATTTT
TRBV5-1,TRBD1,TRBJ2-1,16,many,CASSQQPGQDYNEQFF,TGCGCCAGCAGCCAACAACCGGGACAGGACTACAATGAGCAGTTCTTC
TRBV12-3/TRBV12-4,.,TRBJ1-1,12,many,CASSFLGTEAFF,TGTGCCAGCAGTTTCTTGGGGACTGAAGCTTTCTTT